One and the same sample provided the 26 T cell receptor beta chains below, sequenced in a study of blood T cell repertoires in COVID-19. The assay was immunoSEQ multiplex PCR, and TCRdb's table has in-frame clones only and misses some. Of 200,000 to 250,000 clones listed, around 80% are singletons. Sample: peripheral blood. These TCRs come from a human donor in a cohort sampled during active COVID-19.

This clone was detected many times. The chain employs TRBV9 and TRBJ2-7, with D possibly matching TRBD1 (5 bases). Trimming took off 0 bases at V and 0 bases at J, with 10 bases between the two ends. This CDR3 contains 15 residues. Germline lookup yields CDR1 SGDLS and CDR2 YYNGEE. The CDR3, as DNA: TGTGCCAGCAGCGTAGGGGGCATTTCCTCCTACGAGCAGTACTTC. It codes for CASSVGGISSYEQYF. Combining the CDR3 with reference TRBV9 and TRBJ2-7 gives the whole variable domain DSGVTQTPKHLITATGQRVTLRCSPRSGDLSVYWYQQSLDQGLQFLIQYYNGEERAKGNILERFSAQQFPDLHSELNLSSLELGDSALYFCASSVGGISSYEQYFGPGTRLTVT.

In its sample, this clone was seen once. This chain joins TRBV20-1 and TRBJ2-7, with 9 bases that match TRBD2. The CDR3 covers 15 residues. J gave up 3 bases and V 3 bases, and 9 bases lay outside the gene matches. Germline V CDR1 and CDR2: DFQATT, SNEGSKA (reference sequence). In nucleotides, the CDR3 is TGCAGTGCTAGTCCCCTAGCGGGGATTAACTACGAGCAGTACTTC. Translated, it gives CSASPLAGINYEQYF.

The chain has TRBV9 and TRBJ1-2; D gene ambiguous. This CDR3 comprises 16 residues. CDR1 and CDR2 (germline): SGDLS, YYNGEE. V was cut by 4 bases and J by 4 bases, with 20 bases left in between. The CDR3 DNA reads as TGTGCCAGCAGCCCTCATTCCCAGGCCACTAGCTATGGCTACACCTTC. This sequence encodes CASSPHSQATSYGYTF. Based on the CDR3 plus reference TRBV9 and TRBJ1-2, the full variable domain is DSGVTQTPKHLITATGQRVTLRCSPRSGDLSVYWYQQSLDQGLQFLIQYYNGEERAKGNILERFSAQQFPDLHSELNLSSLELGDSALYFCASSPHSQATSYGYTFGSGTRLTVV.

The gene calls are TRBV27 and TRBJ2-7; a possible D gene is TRBD2 (5 bases). CDR3 length equals 14 residues. Germline V gives CDR1 MNHEY, CDR2 SMNVEV (reference sequence). Trimming took off 5 bases at V and 2 bases at J, with 13 bases between the two ends. The DNA of the CDR3 is TGTGCCAGCAGTCCAAGCGGACGGACCTACGAGCAGTACTTC. Encoded protein: CASSPSGRTYEQYF.

The chain employs TRBV18 and TRBJ2-7; 8 bases line up with TRBD2. The CDR3 totals 15 residues. V was clipped by 3 bases and J by 0 bases; unmatched bases: 4. Germline CDR1 KGHSH, CDR2 LQKENI. Here the CDR3 DNA reads TGTGCCAGCTCACCCGGGGGGGTTGGCTCCTACGAGCAGTACTTC. Translated, it gives CASSPGGVGSYEQYF.

The chain uses TRBV10-2 and TRBJ2-7; D is uncertain. V lost 0 bases, J lost 5 bases, and 14 bases lay in between. The CDR3 is 15 residues long. CDR1 and CDR2 (germline): WSHSY, SAAADI. The CDR3 reads CASSESWRLNHEQYF. The DNA for the CDR3 is TGCGCCAGCAGTGAGTCGTGGAGATTAAACCACGAGCAGTACTTC.

The J gene is TRBJ2-4, the V gene TRBV27; D ambiguous. The CDR3 has 16 residues. CDR1 and CDR2 (germline): MNHEY, SMNVEV (reference sequence). V lost 2 bases and J 0 bases, leaving 11 bases between the germline ends. The CDR3 DNA reads TGTGCCAGCAGTTTAACCCAGATATTAGCCAAAAACATTCAGTACTTC. Residues: CASSLTQILAKNIQYF.

The chain links TRBV18 to TRBJ1-3; 8 positions match TRBD1. V dropped 3 bases and J dropped 1; count of bases not matched to a gene: 2. Germline values: CDR1 KGHSH, CDR2 LQKENI. The CDR3 has 15 amino acids. The CDR3 loop is CASSPDRVSGNTIYF. CDR3 nucleotides: TGTGCCAGCTCACCGGACAGGGTTTCTGGAAACACCATATATTTT. Full variable domain (outside the CDR3, taken from reference TRBV18 and TRBJ1-3): NAGVMQNPRHLVRRRGQEARLRCSPMKGHSHVYWYRQLPEEGLKFMVYLQKENIIDESGMPKERFSAEFPKEGPSILRIQQVVRGDSAAYFCASSPDRVSGNTIYFGEGSWLTVV.

V gene TRBV27 combines with J gene TRBJ2-1, with D perhaps TRBD2 (6 bases). CDR1 is MNHEY and CDR2 is SMNVEV in the germline V gene (reference sequence). The CDR3 is made up of 14 amino acids. The V gene lost 2 bases and the J gene lost 8 bases, with 13 bases spanning the gap. CDR3 loop: CASSLRESSDEQFF. The CDR3 nucleotides read TGTGCCAGCAGTTTACGGGAGAGCAGCGATGAGCAGTTCTTC.

This clone has a count of ten or more. CDR3 amino acids: CASSLVTTKVNTGELFF. CDR3 nucleotides: TGTGCCAGCAGCTTAGTAACAACAAAAGTAAACACCGGGGAGCTGTTTTTT. The chain uses TRBV13 and TRBJ2-2; no reliable D call. This CDR3 region has 17 residues. The germline V gene has CDR1 PRHDT and CDR2 FYEKMQ (reference sequence). V lost 1 base and J lost 2, with 14 bases in between.

V usage is TRBV27 and J usage is TRBJ1-2; D uncertain. This CDR3 has 12 residues. Germline V CDR1 and CDR2: MNHEY, SMNVEV (reference sequence). Between the trimmed V and J ends, which lost 2 bases and 7 bases, there was a span of 8 bases. The CDR3 loop reads CASSLPGGGYTF. The CDR3 DNA follows: TGTGCCAGCAGTTTACCCGGAGGTGGCTACACCTTC.

This clone showed up just a few times. The rearrangement uses TRBV6-2 or TRBV6-3 and TRBJ2-7; D remains ambiguous. Per germline, CDR1 MNHEY and CDR2 SVGEGT. The CDR3 contains 12 residues. Trimming took 8 bases from V and 5 from J, leaving 13 bases between them. The CDR3: CASGRTEHEQYF. CDR3 DNA sequence: TGTGCCAGCGGCCGAACAGAACACGAGCAGTACTTC.

V and J are TRBV18 and TRBJ2-1, with no clear D. This CDR3 region has 15 residues. The germline V and J ends were trimmed by 0 bases and 0 bases, with 6 bases remaining between them. In germline, CDR1 is KGHSH, CDR2 LQKENI. CDR3 DNA sequence: TGTGCCAGCTCACCACCTCCTAGCTCCTACAATGAGCAGTTCTTC. Translation gives CASSPPPSSYNEQFF.

The J gene is TRBJ2-7, the V gene TRBV10-1; D possibly corresponds to TRBD2 (7 bases). This CDR3 is built from 15 residues. Trimming cost V 8 bases and J 4 bases, with 21 bases left between them. Germline V gene data show CDR1 as WNHNN and CDR2 as SYGVQD (reference sequence). The CDR3 sequence: CASPERWEGGYEQYF. For the CDR3, the DNA is TGCGCCAGCCCAGAGCGGTGGGAGGGGGGGTACGAGCAGTACTTC.

CDR3: CATSRDKGEGREQYF. CDR3 bases: TGTGCCACCAGCAGAGATAAAGGGGAGGGACGCGAGCAGTACTTC. The J gene is TRBJ2-7, the V gene TRBV15; 7 positions agree with TRBD2. The length of the CDR3 is 15 residues. The germline V gene has CDR1 LNHNV and CDR2 YYDKDF (reference sequence). V shed 0 bases and J 6 bases; nucleotides not matched to a gene: 8.

The chain couples TRBV29-1 to TRBJ1-1; no definite D call. This CDR3 has 14 amino acids. Germline assignment: CDR1 SQVTM and CDR2 ANQGSEA. V shed 3 bases and J shed 4 bases, with 15 bases lying between them. The CDR3 nucleotides are TGCAGCGTTGATGGAAGCAGGTCGTCCACTGAAGCTTTCTTT. It specifies CSVDGSRSSTEAFF.

The chain combines TRBV9 with TRBJ2-7; 9 bases align to TRBD2. V trimming: 2 bases; J trimming: 4 bases; junction bases outside the gene matches: 1. This CDR3 contains 13 residues. Germline V gene lookup returns CDR1 SGDLS and CDR2 YYNGEE. The CDR3 nucleotides are TGTGCCAGCAGCGTGACTAGCGGTTACGAGCAGTACTTC. Its translation: CASSVTSGYEQYF.

This clone was found a few times. This chain links TRBV4-3 with TRBJ1-2, with 10 bases lining up with TRBD1. Germline-derived CDR1 and CDR2 are LGHNA and YSLEER. V trimming: 0 bases; J trimming: 0 bases; junction bases outside the gene matches: 7. There are 18 residues in the CDR3. DNA of the CDR3: TGCGCCAGCAGCCAAGATAGGACAGGGGGTTTAGCTAACTATGGCTACACCTTC. This codes for CASSQDRTGGLANYGYTF.

The chain recombines TRBV6-5 with TRBJ2-1; 7 bases map to TRBD2. V was clipped by 7 bases and J by 5 bases; unmatched bases: 8. CDR3 length equals 14 residues. CDR1 is MNHEY and CDR2 is SVGAGI in the germline V gene. The CDR3 is CASMNGRSNNEQFF. The CDR3, as DNA: TGTGCCAGCATGAACGGGAGGTCTAACAATGAGCAGTTCTTC.

CDR3 sequence reads: CASTFRGEQFF. The CDR3 DNA is TGTGCCAGCACTTTCAGGGGTGAGCAGTTCTTC. V is TRBV12-3 or TRBV12-4 and J is TRBJ2-1; tentatively, D is TRBD1 (6 bases). This CDR3 contains 11 residues. Trimming took off 7 bases at V and 9 bases at J, with 10 bases between the two ends.

The chain links TRBV7-9 to TRBJ1-6; possible D gene TRBD1, 6 bases. The germline V gene has CDR1 SEHNR and CDR2 FQNEAQ (reference sequence). CDR3 length equals 15 residues. Trimming removed 2 bases at V and 9 bases at J, with 14 bases between. The DNA for the CDR3 is TGTGCCAGCAGCTTACGATCAGCCAGGGGTTCACCCCTCCACTTT. Its translation is CASSLRSARGSPLHF.

The chain carries TRBV4-3 and TRBJ1-2; 9 bases are a match to TRBD1. CDR1 LGHNA and CDR2 YSLEER come from the germline V gene. V lost 3 bases and J lost 4; bases outside the gene matches: 9. CDR3 size: 16 residues. The CDR3 DNA is TGCGCCAGCAGCCAGGAACCGGGACAGGGAATCTATGGCTACACCTTC. This gives the protein CASSQEPGQGIYGYTF.

The chain employs TRBV6-1 and TRBJ2-2, with 8 positions matching TRBD2. V was pared by 1 base and J by 7 bases, with 5 bases of the junction left unmatched. CDR1 and CDR2 from the germline V gene are MNHNS and SASEGT. There are 15 residues in the CDR3. CDR3 in amino acids: CASSEGQGTSGELFF. The CDR3 nucleotides are TGTGCCAGCAGTGAAGGCCAGGGGACTAGCGGGGAGCTGTTTTTT.

The CDR3, as DNA: TGTGCCAGCAGCGAGAGATCCGGGTTCGATACGCAGTATTTT. This sequence encodes CASSERSGFDTQYF. This chain connects TRBV9 to TRBJ2-3; D unresolved. The CDR3 is 14 residues long. The V gene's germline CDR1 is SGDLS and CDR2 YYNGEE. V was shortened by 3 bases and J by 6 bases, with 14 bases between the two germline ends. Looking up the rest from reference TRBV9 and TRBJ2-3 gives the full variable domain: DSGVTQTPKHLITATGQRVTLRCSPRSGDLSVYWYQQSLDQGLQFLIQYYNGEERAKGNILERFSAQQFPDLHSELNLSSLELGDSALYFCASSERSGFDTQYFGPGTRLTVL.

J is TRBJ2-7 and V is TRBV4-3; possible D gene TRBD2, 5 bases. CDR3 length: 14 residues. Germline CDR1 and CDR2: LGHNA and YSLEER. The ends were cut back, 1 base at V and 1 base at J, with 8 bases in the middle. CDR3 nucleotides: TGCGCCAGCAGCCAAGGGCTAGCTTCCTACGAGCAGTACTTC. This sequence encodes CASSQGLASYEQYF.

This clone was seen only a few times. The genes are TRBV27 and TRBJ1-1; tentatively, D is TRBD1 (5 bases). Germline V lookup: CDR1 MNHEY, CDR2 SMNVEV (reference sequence). There are 15 residues in the CDR3. The V end lost 1 base, the J end lost 1 base, and 10 bases lay between the germline ends. CDR3 in amino acids: CASSLYTGSNTEAFF. In DNA form, the CDR3 reads TGTGCCAGCAGTTTATATACAGGTTCGAACACTGAAGCTTTCTTT.